A selection of T cell receptor beta chains follows, all from one sample in a study of identical twins. TCRdb recomputed calls from the 5' RACE reads with MiXCR, one row per CDR3 protein. The top ten hold approximately 3.2% of the sample, which has a few hundred thousand distinct CDR3 sequences, 9% to 10% seen once. These data were also filed under a second study, of yellow fever vaccine responses in identical twins.

Sequencing was carried out using PBMCs. The receptor set was obtained from a woman between 18 and 29 years old in good health. CDR3s leave out the opening cysteine and the closing phenylalanine or tryptophan.

CDR3 protein: ASSSRRTGRLETNEQF
J gene: TRBJ2-1
V gene: TRBV11-1

CDR3 protein: ASSRLATYNEQF
J gene: TRBJ2-1
V gene: TRBV7-8

CDR3 protein: ASSWTSGQETQY
J gene: TRBJ2-5
V gene: TRBV5-1

CDR3 protein: ASSYSAIQETQY
J gene: TRBJ2-5
V gene: TRBV6-5

CDR3 protein: ASRGLAGATTDTQY
J gene: TRBJ2-3
V gene: TRBV12-3/TRBV12-4

CDR3 protein: ASSGPSGELF
J gene: TRBJ2-2
V gene: TRBV12-3/TRBV12-4

CDR3 protein: ASSPWGQNYGYT
J gene: TRBJ1-2
V gene: TRBV28

CDR3 protein: ASTYRNTGELF
J gene: TRBJ2-2
V gene: TRBV10-2

CDR3 protein: SARADRKPYEQY
J gene: TRBJ2-7
V gene: TRBV20-1

CDR3 protein: SARHGGAGTDTQY
J gene: TRBJ2-3
V gene: TRBV20-1

CDR3 protein: ASSEVRRSSGANVLT
J gene: TRBJ2-6
V gene: TRBV2

CDR3 protein: ASMGLAGLPYEQY
J gene: TRBJ2-7
V gene: TRBV10-2

CDR3 protein: ASRGAGEETQY
J gene: TRBJ2-5
V gene: TRBV28

CDR3 protein: SVVGSGGGSDTQY
J gene: TRBJ2-3
V gene: TRBV29-1

CDR3 protein: SVGFGLAGDIQY
J gene: TRBJ2-4
V gene: TRBV29-1

CDR3 protein: SVGGGAGNEQF
J gene: TRBJ2-1
V gene: TRBV29-1

CDR3 protein: ASSGQGSKNIQY
J gene: TRBJ2-4
V gene: TRBV10-1

CDR3 protein: SAREGASGMTYEQY
J gene: TRBJ2-7
V gene: TRBV20-1

CDR3 protein: TSSLVVAGTYEQY
J gene: TRBJ2-7
V gene: TRBV5-1

CDR3 protein: ASSHQKLAGLYEQF
J gene: TRBJ2-1
V gene: TRBV5-4

CDR3 protein: ASSSNTGVHGEQF
J gene: TRBJ2-1
V gene: TRBV5-1

CDR3 protein: SVLAGLNTGELF
J gene: TRBJ2-2
V gene: TRBV29-1

CDR3 protein: ASSLGRGNPYEQY
J gene: TRBJ2-7
V gene: TRBV7-2

CDR3 protein: ASSHLTSLGRDEQY
J gene: TRBJ2-7
V gene: TRBV28

CDR3 protein: ASSYRGTVQLGEQF
J gene: TRBJ2-1
V gene: TRBV6-5

CDR3 protein: ASRTSGHNEQF
J gene: TRBJ2-1
V gene: TRBV12-3/TRBV12-4

CDR3 protein: SVSIDRGSYEQY
J gene: TRBJ2-7
V gene: TRBV29-1